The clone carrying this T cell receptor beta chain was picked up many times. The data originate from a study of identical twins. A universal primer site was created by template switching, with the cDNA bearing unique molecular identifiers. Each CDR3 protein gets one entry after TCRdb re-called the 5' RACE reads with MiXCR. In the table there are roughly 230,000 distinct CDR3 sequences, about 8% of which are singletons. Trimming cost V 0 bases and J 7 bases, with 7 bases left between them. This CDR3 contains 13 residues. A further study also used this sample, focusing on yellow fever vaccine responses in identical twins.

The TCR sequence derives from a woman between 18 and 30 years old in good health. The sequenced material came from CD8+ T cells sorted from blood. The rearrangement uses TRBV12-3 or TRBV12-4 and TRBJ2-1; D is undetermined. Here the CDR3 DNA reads TGTGCCAGCAGTTTAGCGCGTGATAATGAGCAGTTCTTC. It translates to CASSLARDNEQFF.